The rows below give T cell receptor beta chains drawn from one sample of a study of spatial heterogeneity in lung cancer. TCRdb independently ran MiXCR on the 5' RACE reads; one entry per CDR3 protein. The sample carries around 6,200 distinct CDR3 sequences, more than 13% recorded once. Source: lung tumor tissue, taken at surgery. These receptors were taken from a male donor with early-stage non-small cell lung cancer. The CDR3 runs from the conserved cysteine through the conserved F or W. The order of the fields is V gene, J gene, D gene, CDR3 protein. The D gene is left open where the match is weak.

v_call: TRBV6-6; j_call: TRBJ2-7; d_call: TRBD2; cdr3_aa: CASSFAGVGSEQYF
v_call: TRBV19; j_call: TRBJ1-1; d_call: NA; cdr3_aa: CASTSVQGHTEAFF
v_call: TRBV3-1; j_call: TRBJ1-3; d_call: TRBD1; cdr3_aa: CASSLSRTGVTGNTIYF
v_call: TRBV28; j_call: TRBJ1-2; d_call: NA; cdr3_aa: CASSSPAVSTGTYGYTF
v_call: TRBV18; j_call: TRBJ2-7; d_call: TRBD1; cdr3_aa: CASTRDRVSYEQYF
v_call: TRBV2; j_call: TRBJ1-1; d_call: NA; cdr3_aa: CASKDDLMNTEAFF
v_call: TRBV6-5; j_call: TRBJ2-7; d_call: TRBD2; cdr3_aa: CASSYSPLAGIGEQYF
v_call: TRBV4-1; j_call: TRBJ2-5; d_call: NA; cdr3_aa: CASSQGVTGSILGTQYF
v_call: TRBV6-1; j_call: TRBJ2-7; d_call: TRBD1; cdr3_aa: CASSDRDRLSYEQYF
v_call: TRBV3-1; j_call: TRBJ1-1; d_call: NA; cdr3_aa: CASRLSPGTEAFF
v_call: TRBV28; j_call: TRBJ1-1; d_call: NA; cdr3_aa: CASSLQNTEAFF
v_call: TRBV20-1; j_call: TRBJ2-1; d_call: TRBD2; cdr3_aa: CSAPPGTSGYNEQFF
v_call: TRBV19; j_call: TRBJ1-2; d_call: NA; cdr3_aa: CASIGPADGYTF
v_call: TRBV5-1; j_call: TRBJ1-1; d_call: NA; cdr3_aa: CASSLGVLDTEAFF
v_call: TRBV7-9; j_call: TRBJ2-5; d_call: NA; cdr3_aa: CASSLAVTQETQYF
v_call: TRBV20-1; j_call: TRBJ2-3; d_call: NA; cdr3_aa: CSASSQRADTQYF
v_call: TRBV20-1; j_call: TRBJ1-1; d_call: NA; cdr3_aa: CSALAVNTEAFF
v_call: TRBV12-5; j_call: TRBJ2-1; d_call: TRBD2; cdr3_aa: CASDGLAINEQFF
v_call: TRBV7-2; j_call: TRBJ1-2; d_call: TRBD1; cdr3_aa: CASSLAGTGGLYGYTF
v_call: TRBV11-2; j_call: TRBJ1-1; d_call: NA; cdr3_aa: CASSSTTRRAEAFF
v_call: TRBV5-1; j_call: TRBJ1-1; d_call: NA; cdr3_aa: CASSLSGPNTEAFF
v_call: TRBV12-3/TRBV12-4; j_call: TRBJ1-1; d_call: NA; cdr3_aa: CASSLGPGTEAFF
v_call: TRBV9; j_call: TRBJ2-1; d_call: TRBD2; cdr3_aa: CASSVGAGGPNEQFF
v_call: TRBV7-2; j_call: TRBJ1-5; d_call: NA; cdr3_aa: CASSLAGHVNQPQHF
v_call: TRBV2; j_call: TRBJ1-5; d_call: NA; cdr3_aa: CASSESDGANQPQHF
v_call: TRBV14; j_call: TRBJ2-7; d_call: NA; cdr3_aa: CASSPRGVEQYF
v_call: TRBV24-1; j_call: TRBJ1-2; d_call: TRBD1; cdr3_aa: CSLAGGDGHYGYTF
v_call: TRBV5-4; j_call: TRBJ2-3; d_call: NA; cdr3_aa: CASSLRVSDTQYF
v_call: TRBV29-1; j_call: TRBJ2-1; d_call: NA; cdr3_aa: CSVSPGGTSYNEQFF
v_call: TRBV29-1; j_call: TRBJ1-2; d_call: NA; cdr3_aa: CSVDPPGELGYGYTF
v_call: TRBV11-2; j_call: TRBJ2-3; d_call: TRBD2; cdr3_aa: CASSFTSGVDTQYF
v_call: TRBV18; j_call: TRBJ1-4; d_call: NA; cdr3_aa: CASSPLVGSEKLFF
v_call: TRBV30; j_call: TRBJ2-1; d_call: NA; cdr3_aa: CAWSHGAGTDEQFF
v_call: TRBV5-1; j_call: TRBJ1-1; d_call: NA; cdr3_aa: CASSWTRVNTEAFF
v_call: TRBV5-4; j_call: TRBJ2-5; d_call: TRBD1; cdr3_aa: CASSFGQGSETQYF
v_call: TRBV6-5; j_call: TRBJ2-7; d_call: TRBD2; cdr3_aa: CASSYVAGGTYEQYF
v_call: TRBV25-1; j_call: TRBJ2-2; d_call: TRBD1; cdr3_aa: CASRQSGTGRIVGELFF
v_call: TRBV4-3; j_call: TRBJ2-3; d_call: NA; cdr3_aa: CASSQRVVSTDTQYF
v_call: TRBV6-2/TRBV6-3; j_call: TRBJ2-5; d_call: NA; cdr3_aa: CASSGRNRAGETQYF
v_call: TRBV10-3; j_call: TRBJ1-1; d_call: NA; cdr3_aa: CAISGDRMAFF
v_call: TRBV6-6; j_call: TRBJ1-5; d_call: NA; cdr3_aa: CASQMTALSINQPQHF
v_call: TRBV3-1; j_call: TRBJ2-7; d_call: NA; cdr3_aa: CASSLLLSEQYF
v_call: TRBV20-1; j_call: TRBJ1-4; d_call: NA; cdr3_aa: CSASQQGSDEKLFF
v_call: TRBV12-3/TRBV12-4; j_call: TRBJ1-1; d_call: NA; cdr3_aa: CASSLAGPMGTEAFF